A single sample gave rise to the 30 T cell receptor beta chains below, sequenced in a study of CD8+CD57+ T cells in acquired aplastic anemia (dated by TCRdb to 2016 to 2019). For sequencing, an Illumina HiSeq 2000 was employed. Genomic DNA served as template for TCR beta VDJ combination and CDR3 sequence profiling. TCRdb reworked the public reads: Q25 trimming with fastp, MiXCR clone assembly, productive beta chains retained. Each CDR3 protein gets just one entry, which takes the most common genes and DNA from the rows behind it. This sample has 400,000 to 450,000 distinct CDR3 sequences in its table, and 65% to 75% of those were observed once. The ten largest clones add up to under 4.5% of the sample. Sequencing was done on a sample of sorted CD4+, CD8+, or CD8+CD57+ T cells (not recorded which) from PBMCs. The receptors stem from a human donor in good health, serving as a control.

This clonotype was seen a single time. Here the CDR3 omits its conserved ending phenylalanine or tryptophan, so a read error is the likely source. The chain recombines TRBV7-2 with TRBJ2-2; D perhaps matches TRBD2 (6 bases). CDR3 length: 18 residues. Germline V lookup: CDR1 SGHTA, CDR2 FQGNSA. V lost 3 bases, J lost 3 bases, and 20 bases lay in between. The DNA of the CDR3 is TGTGCCAGCAGCTTGGCCGAGGGTAGCCTAGCGTACACCGGGGAGCTGTTTTCT. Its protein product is CASSLAEGSLAYTGELFS.

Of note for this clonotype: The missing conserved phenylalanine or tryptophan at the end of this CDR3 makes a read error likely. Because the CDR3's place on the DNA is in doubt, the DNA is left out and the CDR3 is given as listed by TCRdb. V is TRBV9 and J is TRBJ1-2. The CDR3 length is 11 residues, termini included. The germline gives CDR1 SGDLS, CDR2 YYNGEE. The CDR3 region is CASSFGQGHTN.

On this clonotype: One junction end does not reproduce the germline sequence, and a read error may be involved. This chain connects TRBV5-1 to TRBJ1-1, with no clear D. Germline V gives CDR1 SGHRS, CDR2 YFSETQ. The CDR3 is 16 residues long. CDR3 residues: CASSFAGGSVNTEAFF. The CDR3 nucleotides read TGTGCCAGCAGCTTTGCGGGCGGGAGCGTGAACACTGAAGCTTTCTTT.

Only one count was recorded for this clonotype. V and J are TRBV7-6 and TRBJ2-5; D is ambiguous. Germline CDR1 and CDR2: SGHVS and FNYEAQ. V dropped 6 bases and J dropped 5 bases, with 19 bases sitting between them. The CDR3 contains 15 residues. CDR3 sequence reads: CASRARAASNETQYF. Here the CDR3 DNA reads TGTGCCAGCAGGGCACGGGCGGCTTCGAACGAGACCCAGTACTTC.

CDR3 protein: CASSLIRAGNTIYF. Written as DNA, the CDR3 is TGTGCCAGCAGTTTGATCAGGGCTGGAAACACCATATATTTT. The V gene is TRBV2, the J gene TRBJ1-3; the D gene is possibly TRBD1 (5 bases). Per the germline V gene, CDR1 is SNHLY and CDR2 is FYNNEI. V was cut by 5 bases and J by 2 bases, with 10 bases left in between. The CDR3 totals 14 residues.

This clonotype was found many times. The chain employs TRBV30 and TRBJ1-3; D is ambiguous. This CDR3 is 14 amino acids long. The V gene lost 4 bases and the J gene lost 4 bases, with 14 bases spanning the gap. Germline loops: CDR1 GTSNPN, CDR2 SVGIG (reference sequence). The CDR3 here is CAWNPTGRGNTIYF. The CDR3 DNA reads TGTGCCTGGAACCCGACGGGCCGAGGAAACACCATATATTTT.

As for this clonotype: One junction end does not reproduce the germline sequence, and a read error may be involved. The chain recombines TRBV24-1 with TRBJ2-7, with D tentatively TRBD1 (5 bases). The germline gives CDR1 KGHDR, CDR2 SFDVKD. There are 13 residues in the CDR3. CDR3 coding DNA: TGTGCCAGCAGTGAAGGACCGGACACTGAGCCGTACTTC. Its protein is CASSEGPDTEPYF.

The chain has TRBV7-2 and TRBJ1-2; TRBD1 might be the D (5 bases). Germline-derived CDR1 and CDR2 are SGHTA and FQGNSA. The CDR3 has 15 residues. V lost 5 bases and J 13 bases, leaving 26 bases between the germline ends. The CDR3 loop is CASSLHAGRHGGTTF. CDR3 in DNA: TGTGCCAGCAGCCTCCACGCGGGACGCCATGGCGGCACCACCTTC.

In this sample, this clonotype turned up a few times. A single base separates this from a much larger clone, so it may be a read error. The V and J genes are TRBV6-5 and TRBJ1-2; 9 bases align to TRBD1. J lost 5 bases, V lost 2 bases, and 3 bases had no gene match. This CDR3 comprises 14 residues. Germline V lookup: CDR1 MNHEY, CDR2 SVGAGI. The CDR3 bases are TGTGCCAGCAGTTACGGGACAGGGTGGTATGGCTACACCTTC. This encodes CASSYGTGWYGYTF.

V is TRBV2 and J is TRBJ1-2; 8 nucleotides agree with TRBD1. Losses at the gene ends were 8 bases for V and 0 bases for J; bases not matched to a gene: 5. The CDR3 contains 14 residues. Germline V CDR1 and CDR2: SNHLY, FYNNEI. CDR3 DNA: TGTGCCAGCCGAAGACAGGGGACTAACTATGGCTACACCTTC. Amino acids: CASRRQGTNYGYTF.

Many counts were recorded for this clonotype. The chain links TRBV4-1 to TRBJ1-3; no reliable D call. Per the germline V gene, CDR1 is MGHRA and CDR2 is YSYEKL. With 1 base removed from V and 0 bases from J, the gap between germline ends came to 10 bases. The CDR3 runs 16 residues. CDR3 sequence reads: CASSQALDSSGNTIYF. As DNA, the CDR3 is TGCGCCAGCAGCCAAGCTCTGGATAGCTCTGGAAACACCATATATTTT.

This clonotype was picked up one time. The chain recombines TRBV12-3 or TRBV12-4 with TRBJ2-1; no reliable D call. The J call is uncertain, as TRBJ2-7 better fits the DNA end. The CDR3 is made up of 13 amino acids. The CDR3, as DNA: TGTGCCAGCAGTCACCGGCTGCAGGATGAGCAGTACTTC. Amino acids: CASSHRLQDEQYF.

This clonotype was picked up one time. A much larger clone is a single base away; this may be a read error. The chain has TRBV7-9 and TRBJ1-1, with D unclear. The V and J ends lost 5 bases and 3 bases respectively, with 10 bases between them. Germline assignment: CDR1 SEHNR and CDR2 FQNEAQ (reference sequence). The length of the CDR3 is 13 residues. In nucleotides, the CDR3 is TGTGCCAGCAGCCAAAATTCAGACACTGAAGCTTTCTTT. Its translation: CASSQNSDTEAFF.

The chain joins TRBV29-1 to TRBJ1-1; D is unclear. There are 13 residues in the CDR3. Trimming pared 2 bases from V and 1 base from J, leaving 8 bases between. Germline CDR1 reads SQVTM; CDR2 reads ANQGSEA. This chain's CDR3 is CSVETLQNTEAFF. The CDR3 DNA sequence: TGCAGCGTTGAAACTTTACAGAACACTGAAGCTTTCTTT.

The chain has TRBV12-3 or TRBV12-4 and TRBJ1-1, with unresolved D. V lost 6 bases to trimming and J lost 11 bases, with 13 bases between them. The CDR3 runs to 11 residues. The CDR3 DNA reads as TGTGCCAGCAGGGGTCAATTAGAGGCTTTCTTT. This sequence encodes CASRGQLEAFF.

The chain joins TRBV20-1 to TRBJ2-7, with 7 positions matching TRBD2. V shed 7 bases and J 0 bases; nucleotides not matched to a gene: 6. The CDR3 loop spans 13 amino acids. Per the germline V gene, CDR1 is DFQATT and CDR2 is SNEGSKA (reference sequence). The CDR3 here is CSVGRGSSYEQYF. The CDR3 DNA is TGCAGTGTTGGGCGGGGGAGCTCCTACGAGCAGTACTTC.

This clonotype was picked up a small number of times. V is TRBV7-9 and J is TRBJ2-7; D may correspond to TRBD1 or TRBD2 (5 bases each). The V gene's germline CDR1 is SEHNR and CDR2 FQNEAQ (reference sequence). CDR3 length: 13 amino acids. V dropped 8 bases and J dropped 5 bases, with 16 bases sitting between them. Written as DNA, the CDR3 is TGTGCCAGCTCTAGTTCAGGGACCCACGAGCAGTACTTC. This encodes CASSSSGTHEQYF. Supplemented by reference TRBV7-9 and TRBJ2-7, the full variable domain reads DTGVSQNPRHKITKRGQNVTFRCDPISEHNRLYWYRQTLGQGPEFLTYFQNEAQLEKSRLLSDRFSAERPKGSFSTLEIQRTEQGDSAMYLCASSSSGTHEQYFGPGTRLTVT.

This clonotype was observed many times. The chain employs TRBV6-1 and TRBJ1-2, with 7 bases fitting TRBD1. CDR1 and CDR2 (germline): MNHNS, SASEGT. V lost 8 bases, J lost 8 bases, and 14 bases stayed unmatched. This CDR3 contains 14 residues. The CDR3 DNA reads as TGTGCCAGCGGCGCGGGACAGTCGAACTCCGGCTACACCTTC. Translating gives CASGAGQSNSGYTF.

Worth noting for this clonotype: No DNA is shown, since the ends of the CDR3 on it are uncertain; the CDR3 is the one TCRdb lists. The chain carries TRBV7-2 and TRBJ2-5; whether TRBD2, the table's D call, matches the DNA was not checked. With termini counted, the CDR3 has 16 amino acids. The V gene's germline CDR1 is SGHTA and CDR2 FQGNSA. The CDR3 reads CASSLVAELFFGPQYF.

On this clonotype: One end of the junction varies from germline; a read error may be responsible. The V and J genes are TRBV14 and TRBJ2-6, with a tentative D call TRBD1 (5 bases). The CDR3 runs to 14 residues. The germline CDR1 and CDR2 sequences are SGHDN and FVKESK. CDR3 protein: CASSQDRWGDTQSF. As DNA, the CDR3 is TGTGCCAGCAGCCAGGATCGATGGGGCGATACGCAGTCTTTC.

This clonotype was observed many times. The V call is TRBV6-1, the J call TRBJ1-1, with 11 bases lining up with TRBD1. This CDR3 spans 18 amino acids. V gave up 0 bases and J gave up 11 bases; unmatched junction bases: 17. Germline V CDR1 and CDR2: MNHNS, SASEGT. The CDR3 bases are TGTGCCAGCAGTGAAGCCAAGCACGGGACAGGGGGTCATCCGGGCGCTTTCTTT. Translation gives CASSEAKHGTGGHPGAFF.

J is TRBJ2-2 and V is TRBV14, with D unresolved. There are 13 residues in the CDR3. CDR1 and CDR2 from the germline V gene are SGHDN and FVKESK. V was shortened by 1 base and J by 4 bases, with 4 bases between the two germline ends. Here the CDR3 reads CASSQVSTGELFF. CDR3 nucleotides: TGTGCCAGCAGCCAAGTTAGCACCGGGGAGCTGTTTTTT.

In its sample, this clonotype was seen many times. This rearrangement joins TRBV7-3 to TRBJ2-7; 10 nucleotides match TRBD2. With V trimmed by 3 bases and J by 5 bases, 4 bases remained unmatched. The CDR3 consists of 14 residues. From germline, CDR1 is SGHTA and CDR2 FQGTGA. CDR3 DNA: TGTGCCAGCAGCTTGAGCGGGGGGGCCGACGAGCAGTACTTC. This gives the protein CASSLSGGADEQYF.

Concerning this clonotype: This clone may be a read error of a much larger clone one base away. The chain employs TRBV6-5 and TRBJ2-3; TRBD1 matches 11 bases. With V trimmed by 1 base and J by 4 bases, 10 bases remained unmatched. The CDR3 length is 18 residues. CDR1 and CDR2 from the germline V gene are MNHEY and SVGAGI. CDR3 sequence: CASSYFLPGTGGSDTQYF. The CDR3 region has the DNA TGTGCCAGCAGTTACTTCCTCCCCGGGACAGGGGGGTCAGATACGCAGTATTTT.

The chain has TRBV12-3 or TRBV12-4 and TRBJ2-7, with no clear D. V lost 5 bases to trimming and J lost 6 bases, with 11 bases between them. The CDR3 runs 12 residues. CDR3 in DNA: TGTGCCAGCAGTGTACCAAGGAGCGAGCAGTACTTC. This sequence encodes CASSVPRSEQYF.

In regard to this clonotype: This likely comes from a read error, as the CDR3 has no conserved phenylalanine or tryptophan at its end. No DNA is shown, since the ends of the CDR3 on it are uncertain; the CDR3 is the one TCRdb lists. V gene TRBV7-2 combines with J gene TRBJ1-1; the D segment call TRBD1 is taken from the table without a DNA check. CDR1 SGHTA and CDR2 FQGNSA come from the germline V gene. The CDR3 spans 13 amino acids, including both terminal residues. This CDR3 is CASSSQGALDGYT.

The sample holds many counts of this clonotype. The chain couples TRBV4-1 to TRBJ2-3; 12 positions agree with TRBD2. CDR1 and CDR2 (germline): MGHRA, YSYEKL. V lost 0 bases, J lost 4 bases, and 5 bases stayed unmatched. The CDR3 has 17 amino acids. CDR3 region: CASSQDWASGGADTQYF. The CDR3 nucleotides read TGCGCCAGCAGCCAAGATTGGGCTAGCGGGGGGGCAGATACGCAGTATTTT.

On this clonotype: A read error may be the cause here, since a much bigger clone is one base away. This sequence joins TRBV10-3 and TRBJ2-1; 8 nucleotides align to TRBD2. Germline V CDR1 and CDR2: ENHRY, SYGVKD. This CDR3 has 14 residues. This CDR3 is CATSEVRAGGEQLF. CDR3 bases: TGTGCCACCAGTGAGGTCAGGGCGGGGGGTGAGCAGCTCTTC.

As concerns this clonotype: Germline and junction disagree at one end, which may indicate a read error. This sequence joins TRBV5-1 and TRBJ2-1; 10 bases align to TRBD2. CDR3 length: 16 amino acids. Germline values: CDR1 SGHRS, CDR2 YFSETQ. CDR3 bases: TGTGCCAGCAGCTTAACTCGTAGCGGGGGGACCGGTGAGCAGCTCTTC. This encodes CASSLTRSGGTGEQLF.

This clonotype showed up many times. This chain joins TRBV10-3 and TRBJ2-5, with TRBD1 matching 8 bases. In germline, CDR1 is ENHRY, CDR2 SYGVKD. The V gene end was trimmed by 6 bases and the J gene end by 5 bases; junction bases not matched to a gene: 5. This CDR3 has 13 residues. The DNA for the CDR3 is TGTGCCATCAGCCGGGACAGGATGGAGACCCAGTACTTC. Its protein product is CAISRDRMETQYF.